This T cell receptor beta chain stems from a study of blood T cell repertoires in COVID-19. For the study at large: Donors in the United States, Italy and Spain gave samples during acute or convalescent COVID-19. T cells, B-cell-depleted T cells, or PBMCs supplied cDNA or gDNA.

TCRdb keeps only in-frame clones here, not all; method: immunoSEQ multiplex PCR. The sample has 210,000 or so clones, 84% seen once. The length of the CDR3 is 16 residues. Germline trimming cut 0 bases from V and 7 bases from J; bases unmatched to any gene: 5. The germline gives CDR1 MNHEY, CDR2 SVGAGI. Participants were aged roughly 18 to 90 years, lived in 20 to 30 US areas, and enrolled virtually. In Cohort 3, a recovered donor had either two negative PCRs, clearance, or symptom resolution. The chain uses TRBV6-5 and TRBJ1-6; 8 nucleotides line up with TRBD1. Source material: PBMCs or T cells enriched from blood (not recorded which). The sequence was collected from a man in his fifties or sixties who had recovered from COVID-19. CDR3 bases: TGTGCCAGCAGTTACTCGGCGACAGGGGAAAATTCACCCCTCCACTTT. This gives the protein CASSYSATGENSPLHF.